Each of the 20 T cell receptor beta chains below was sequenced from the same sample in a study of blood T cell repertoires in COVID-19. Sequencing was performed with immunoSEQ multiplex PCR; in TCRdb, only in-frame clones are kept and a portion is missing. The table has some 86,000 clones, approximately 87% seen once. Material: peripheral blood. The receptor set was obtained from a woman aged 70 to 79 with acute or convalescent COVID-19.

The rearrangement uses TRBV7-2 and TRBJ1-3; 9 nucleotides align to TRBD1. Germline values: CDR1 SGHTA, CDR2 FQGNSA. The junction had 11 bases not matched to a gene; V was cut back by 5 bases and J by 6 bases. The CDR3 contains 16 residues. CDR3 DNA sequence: TGTGCCAGCAGCCCCCACACAGGGGGCGCCGCAAACACCATATATTTT. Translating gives CASSPHTGGAANTIYF.

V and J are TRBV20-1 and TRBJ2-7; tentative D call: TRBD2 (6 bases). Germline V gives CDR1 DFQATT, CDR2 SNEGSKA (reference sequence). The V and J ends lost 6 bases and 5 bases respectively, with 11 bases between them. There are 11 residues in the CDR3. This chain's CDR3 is CSAGGNNEQYV. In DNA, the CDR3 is TGCAGTGCGGGCGGGAATAACGAGCAGTACGTC.

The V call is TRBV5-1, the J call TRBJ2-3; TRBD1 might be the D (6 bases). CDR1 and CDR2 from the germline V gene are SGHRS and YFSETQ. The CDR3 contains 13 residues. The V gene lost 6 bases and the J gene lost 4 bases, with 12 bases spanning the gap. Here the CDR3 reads CASNQGIPDTQYF. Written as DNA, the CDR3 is TGCGCCAGCAACCAGGGGATCCCAGATACGCAGTATTTT.

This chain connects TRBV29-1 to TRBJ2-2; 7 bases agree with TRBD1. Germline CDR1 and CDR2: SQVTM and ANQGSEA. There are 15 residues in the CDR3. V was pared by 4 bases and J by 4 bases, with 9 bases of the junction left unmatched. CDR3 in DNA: TGCAGCGTTGGGTTAGGGACAGCTCTCACCGGGGAGCTGTTTTTT. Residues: CSVGLGTALTGELFF.

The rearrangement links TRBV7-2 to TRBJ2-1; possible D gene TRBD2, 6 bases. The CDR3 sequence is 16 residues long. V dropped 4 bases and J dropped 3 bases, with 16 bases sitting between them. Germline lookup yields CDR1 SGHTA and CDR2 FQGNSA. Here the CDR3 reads CASSSLIRGSYNEQFF. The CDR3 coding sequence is TGTGCCAGCAGCTCGCTAATCCGGGGGAGCTACAATGAGCAGTTCTTC.

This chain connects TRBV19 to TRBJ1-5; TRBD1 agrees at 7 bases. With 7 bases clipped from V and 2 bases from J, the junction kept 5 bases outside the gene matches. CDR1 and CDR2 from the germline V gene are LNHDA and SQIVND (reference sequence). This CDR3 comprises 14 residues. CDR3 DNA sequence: TGTGCCAGTAAGGTTGGGACAGGCAATCAGCCCCAGCATTTT. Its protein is CASKVGTGNQPQHF.

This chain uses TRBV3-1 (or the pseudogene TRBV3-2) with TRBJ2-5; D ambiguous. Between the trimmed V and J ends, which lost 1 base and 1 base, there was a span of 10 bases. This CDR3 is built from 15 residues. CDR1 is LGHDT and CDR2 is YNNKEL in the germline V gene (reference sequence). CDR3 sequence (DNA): TGTGCCAGCAGCCAAGTCAGGCAGACCCAAGAGACCCAGTACTTC. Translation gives CASSQVRQTQETQYF.

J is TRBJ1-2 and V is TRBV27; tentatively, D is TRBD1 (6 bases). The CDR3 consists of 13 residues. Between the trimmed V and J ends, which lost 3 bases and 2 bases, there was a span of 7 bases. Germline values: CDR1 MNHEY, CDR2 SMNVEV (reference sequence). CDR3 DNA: TGTGCCAGCAGTTTCGGACAGAACTATGGCTACACCTTC. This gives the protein CASSFGQNYGYTF.

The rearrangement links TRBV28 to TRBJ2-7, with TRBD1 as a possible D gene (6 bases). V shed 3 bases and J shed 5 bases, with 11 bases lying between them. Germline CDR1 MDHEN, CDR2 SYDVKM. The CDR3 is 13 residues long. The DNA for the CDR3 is TGTGCCAGCAGTTTGGCAGGGGCCAACGAGCAGTACGTC. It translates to CASSLAGANEQYV.

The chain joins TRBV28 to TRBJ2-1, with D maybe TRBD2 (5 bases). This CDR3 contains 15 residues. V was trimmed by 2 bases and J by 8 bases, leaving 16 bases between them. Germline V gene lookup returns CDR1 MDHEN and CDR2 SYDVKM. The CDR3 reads CASSLGLAYSHEQFF. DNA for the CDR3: TGTGCCAGCAGTTTAGGGCTAGCCTATTCCCATGAGCAGTTCTTC. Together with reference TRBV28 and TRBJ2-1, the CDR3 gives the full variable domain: DVKVTQSSRYLVKRTGEKVFLECVQDMDHENMFWYRQDPGLGLRLIYFSYDVKMKEKGDIPEGYSVSREKKERFSLILESASTNQTSMYLCASSLGLAYSHEQFFGPGTRLTVL.

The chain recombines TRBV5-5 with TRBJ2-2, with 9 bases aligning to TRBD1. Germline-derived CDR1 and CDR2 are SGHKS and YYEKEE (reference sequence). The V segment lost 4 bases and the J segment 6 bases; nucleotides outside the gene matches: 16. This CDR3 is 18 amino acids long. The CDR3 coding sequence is TGTGCCAGCAGCCTTATCCGAACCGGGACAGGGAGTCCCGGGGAGCTGTTTTTT. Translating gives CASSLIRTGTGSPGELFF.

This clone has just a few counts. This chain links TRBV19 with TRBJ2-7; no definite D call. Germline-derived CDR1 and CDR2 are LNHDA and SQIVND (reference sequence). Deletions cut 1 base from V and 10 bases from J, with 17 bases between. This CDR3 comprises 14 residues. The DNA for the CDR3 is TGTGCCAGTAGTATAGGGCAGGTTAATATAGTACAGTACGTC. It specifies CASSIGQVNIVQYV.

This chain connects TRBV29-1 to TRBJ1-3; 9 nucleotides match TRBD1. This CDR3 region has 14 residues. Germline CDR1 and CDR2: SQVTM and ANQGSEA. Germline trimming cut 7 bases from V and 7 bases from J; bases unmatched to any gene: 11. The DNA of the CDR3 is TGCAGCGCAAACGAAGGGACAGGGAGTAACACCATATATTTT. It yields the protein CSANEGTGSNTIYF.

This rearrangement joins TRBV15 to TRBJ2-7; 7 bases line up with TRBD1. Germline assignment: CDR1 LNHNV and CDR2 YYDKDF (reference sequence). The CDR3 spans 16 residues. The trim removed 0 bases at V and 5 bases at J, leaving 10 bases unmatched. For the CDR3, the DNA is TGTGCCACCAGCAGAGACGCTACTCGACAGGGCCACGAGCAGTACGTC. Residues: CATSRDATRQGHEQYV.

In DNA form, the CDR3 reads TGTGCCAGCAACATCCTACGGGGGACAGACTATGGCTACACCTTC. As protein: CASNILRGTDYGYTF. The gene calls are TRBV2 and TRBJ1-2, with 7 bases that match TRBD1. The CDR3 contains 15 residues. J was trimmed by 3 bases and V by 7 bases; bases with no gene match: 11. Per the germline V gene, CDR1 is SNHLY and CDR2 is FYNNEI.

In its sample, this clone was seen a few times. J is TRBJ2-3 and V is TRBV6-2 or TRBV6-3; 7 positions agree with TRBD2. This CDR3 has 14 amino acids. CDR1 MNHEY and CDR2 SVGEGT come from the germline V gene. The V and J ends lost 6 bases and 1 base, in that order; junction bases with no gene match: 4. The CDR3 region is CASSLLARTDTQYF. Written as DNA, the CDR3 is TGTGCCAGCAGCTTACTAGCGCGCACAGATACGCAGTATTTT.

CDR3 protein: CASSPAGGGRNEQFF. CDR3 bases: TGTGCCAGCAGCCCCGCGGGGGGGGGCCGCAATGAGCAGTTCTTC. The chain joins TRBV7-6 to TRBJ2-1; 9 bases match TRBD2. Per germline, CDR1 SGHVS and CDR2 FNYEAQ. The ends lost 5 bases at V and 6 bases at J; junction bases unmatched: 8. This CDR3 is built from 15 residues.

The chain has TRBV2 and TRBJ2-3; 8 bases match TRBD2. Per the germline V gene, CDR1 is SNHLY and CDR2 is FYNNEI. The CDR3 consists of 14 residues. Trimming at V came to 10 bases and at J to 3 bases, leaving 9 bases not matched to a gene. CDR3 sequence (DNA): TGTGCCACAACTATAGCGGGAACGACAGATACGCAGTATTTT. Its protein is CATTIAGTTDTQYF.

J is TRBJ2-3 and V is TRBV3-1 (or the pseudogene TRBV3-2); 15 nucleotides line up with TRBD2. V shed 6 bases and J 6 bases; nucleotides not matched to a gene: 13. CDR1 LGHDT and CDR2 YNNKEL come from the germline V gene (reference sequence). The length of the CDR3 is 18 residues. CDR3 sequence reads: CASRPSSWTSGGADTQYF. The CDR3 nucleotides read TGTGCCAGCAGACCGAGCTCCTGGACTAGCGGGGGGGCGGATACGCAGTATTTT.

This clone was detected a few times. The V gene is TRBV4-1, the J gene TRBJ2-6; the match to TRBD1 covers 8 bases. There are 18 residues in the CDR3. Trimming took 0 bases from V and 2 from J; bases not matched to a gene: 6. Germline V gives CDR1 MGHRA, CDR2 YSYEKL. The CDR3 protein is CASSQDSQGAPGANVLTF. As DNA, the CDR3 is TGCGCCAGCAGCCAAGATTCCCAGGGGGCGCCTGGGGCCAACGTCCTGACTTTC.